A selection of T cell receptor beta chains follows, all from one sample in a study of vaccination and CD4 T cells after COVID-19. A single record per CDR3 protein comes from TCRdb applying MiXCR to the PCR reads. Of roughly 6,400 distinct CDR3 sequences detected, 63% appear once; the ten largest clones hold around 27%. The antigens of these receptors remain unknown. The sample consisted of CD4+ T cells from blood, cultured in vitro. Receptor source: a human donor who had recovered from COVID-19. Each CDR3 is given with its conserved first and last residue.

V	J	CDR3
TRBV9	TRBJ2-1	CASSVASGTSGPYNEQFF
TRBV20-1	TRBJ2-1	CSATFAGTGGNEQFF
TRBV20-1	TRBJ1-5	CSARDFRGSPSDQRQHF
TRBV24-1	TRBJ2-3	CATSDLRAGAAYTDTQYF
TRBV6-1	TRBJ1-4	CASRSDRWNEKLFF
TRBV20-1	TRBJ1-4	CSAIDPGRGEKLFF
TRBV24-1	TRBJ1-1	CATQGLRNTEAFF
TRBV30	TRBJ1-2	CAWSTHQVSGYTF
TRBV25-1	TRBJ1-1	CASSDPGLGNTEAFF
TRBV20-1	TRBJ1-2	CSARDQGGGYTF
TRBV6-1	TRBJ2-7	CASTKGQGPYEQYF
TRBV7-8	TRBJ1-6	CASSLDGQYSPLHF
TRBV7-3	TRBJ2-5	CASSLDGHSQETQYF
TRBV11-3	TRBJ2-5	CASSYGQGVRETQYF
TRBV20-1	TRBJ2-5	CSPKYQETQYF
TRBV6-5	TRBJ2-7	CASSYSTGVIAYEQYF
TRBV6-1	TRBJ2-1	CASSEDLTSPQFF